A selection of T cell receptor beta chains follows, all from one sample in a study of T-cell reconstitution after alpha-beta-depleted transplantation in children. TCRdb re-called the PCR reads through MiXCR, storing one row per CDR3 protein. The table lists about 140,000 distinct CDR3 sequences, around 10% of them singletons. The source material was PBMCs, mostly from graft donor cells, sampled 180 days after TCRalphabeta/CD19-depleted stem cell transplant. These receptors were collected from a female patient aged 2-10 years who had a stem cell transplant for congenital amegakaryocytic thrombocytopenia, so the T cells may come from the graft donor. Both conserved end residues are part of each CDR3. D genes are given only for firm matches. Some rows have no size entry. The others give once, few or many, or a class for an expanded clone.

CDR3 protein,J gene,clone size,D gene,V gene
CASGTAYNSPLHF,TRBJ1-6,-,TRBD1,TRBV28
CSVGWVNTGELFF,TRBJ2-2,many,-,TRBV29-1
CASSPKDLTGGVLHF,TRBJ1-6,-,TRBD1,TRBV7-8
CASSLEVSLASGRAEQYF,TRBJ2-7,-,TRBD2,TRBV12-3/TRBV12-4
CASSLISLGETQYF,TRBJ2-5,many,-,TRBV5-1
CAITRDRDNYGYTF,TRBJ1-2,many,TRBD1,TRBV10-3
CASARRLSPYEQYF,TRBJ2-7,many,-,TRBV6-2/TRBV6-3
CASSRGGGDGYTF,TRBJ1-2,few,-,TRBV6-5
CATLSGSHNEQFF,TRBJ2-1,many,TRBD2,TRBV12-3/TRBV12-4
CASSSTASNYGYTF,TRBJ1-2,many,-,TRBV5-1
CSATGLVVYEQYF,TRBJ2-7,many,TRBD2,TRBV20-1
CASPTGQGDHEQYF,TRBJ2-7,many,TRBD1,TRBV25-1
CASSLNPGQEAYGYTF,TRBJ1-2,few,TRBD1,TRBV5-1
CALGRCGYTF,TRBJ1-2,few,-,TRBV9
CASSLNHLRMGTEAFF,TRBJ1-1,-,-,TRBV11-3
CSADGLPLFDEQFF,TRBJ2-1,many,-,TRBV20-1
CATANKVSGSDTQYF,TRBJ2-3,few,TRBD2,TRBV10-3
CASSLVFWQSHNSPLHF,TRBJ1-6,few,-,TRBV7-2
CSACRASGEKLFF,TRBJ1-4,-,-,TRBV20-1
CASSLAGVGADTQYF,TRBJ2-3,many,TRBD2,TRBV12-3/TRBV12-4
CSAINSGNTGELFF,TRBJ2-2,many,-,TRBV20-1
CASSLLSSNGNSPLHF,TRBJ1-6,few,-,TRBV28
CASSPTSGGVQETQYF,TRBJ2-5,many,TRBD2,TRBV28
CASSFYFSGGASTDTQYF,TRBJ2-3,many,TRBD2,TRBV7-2